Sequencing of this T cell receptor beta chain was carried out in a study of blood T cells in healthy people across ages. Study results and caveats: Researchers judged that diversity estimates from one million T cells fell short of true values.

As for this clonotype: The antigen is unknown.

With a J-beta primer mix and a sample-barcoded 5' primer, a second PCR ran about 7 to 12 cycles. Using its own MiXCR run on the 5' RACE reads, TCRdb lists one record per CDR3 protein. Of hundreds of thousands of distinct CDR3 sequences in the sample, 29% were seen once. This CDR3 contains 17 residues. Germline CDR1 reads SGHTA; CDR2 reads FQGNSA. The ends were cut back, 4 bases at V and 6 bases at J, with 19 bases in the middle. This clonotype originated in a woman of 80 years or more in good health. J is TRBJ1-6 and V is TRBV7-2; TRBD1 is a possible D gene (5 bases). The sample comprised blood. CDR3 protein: CASSSLTRGSRNSPLHF. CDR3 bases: TGTGCCAGCAGCTCCCTGACACGGGGGAGCCGTAATTCACCCCTCCACTTT.